This T cell receptor (beta chain) came from a study of cytomegalovirus exposure and HLA in healthy donors. Study results and limitations: In vitro checks showed that a few CMV-associated chains really do target CMV antigens.

The CDR3 totals 20 residues. Per the germline V gene, CDR1 is MNHEY and CDR2 is SMNVEV (reference sequence). Trimming took 7 bases from V and 0 from J, leaving 27 bases between them. A note on this clone: Its antigen is unidentified.

The data were produced by immunoSEQ multiplex PCR, yet TCRdb's version contains in-frame clones alone and is incomplete. This table holds approximately 260,000 clones, approximately 83% found once. Sequencing was done on a sample of PBMCs. The V and J genes are TRBV27 and TRBJ2-2; possible D gene TRBD2, 6 bases. The source is a woman under 30 in good health and CMV-seronegative. CDR3 nucleotides: TGTGCCAGCACCCCAAGGTTGCGGGTGCCCGGGACTTCGAACACCGGGGAGCTGTTTTTT. Amino acid sequence: CASTPRLRVPGTSNTGELFF.